This T cell receptor (beta chain) was captured by sequencing in a study of blood T cell repertoires in COVID-19. For the study at large: COVID-19 samples, acute and convalescent, were from the United States, Italy and Spain. Sources were T cells, B-cell-depleted T cells, or PBMCs; the material itself was cDNA or gDNA.

The V and J ends lost 4 bases and 2 bases respectively, with 3 bases between them. The CDR3 is 11 amino acids. Germline V lookup: CDR1 SGHRS, CDR2 YFSETQ. The repertoire was sequenced with immunoSEQ multiplex PCR; TCRdb's copy has only in-frame clones and lacks some. The top ten hold about 1.5% of the sample, which has roughly 400,000 clones, about 88% seen once. Concerning this clone: This CDR3 is also generated by other DNA sequences in the sample.

Recruitment covered 20 to 25 US areas and drew participants whose ages spanned roughly 18 to 100 years. Participants in the exposed group had met a COVID-19 case in the 2 weeks before joining the study. The sequence derives from a woman younger than 30 who had been exposed to COVID-19. The specimen was PBMCs or T cells enriched from blood (not recorded which). The chain links TRBV5-1 to TRBJ2-5; no reliable D call. The CDR3 bases are TGCGCCAGCAGCCTACAAGAGACCCAGTACTTC. Translated, it gives CASSLQETQYF.